The 22 T cell receptor beta chains given below trace back to one sample, sequenced in a study of CD8 T cells in Susac syndrome. RNA totalling roughly 0.5 to 1 ug underwent reverse transcription with random hexamers. TCRdb re-analysed the immunoSEQ multiplex PCR reads in MiXCR, keeping a single row per CDR3 protein. The profile shows around 140,000 distinct CDR3 sequences, around 85% of them singletons. Sequencing was carried out using CD8+ T cells from PBMCs. These receptors were obtained from a human donor with multiple sclerosis.

The rearrangement links TRBV27 to TRBJ1-2; TRBD1 aligns across 9 bases. CDR1 and CDR2 from the germline V gene are MNHEY and SMNVEV (reference sequence). This CDR3 has 15 amino acids. Germline trimming cut 5 bases from V and 3 bases from J; bases unmatched to any gene: 7. For the CDR3, the DNA is TGTGCCAGCAGTCTAACCGGGACAGGGTACTATGGCTACACCTTC. Its protein is CASSLTGTGYYGYTF.

The chain employs TRBV27 and TRBJ1-1; perhaps TRBD1 as D (5 bases). The length of the CDR3 is 13 residues. Germline V gene lookup returns CDR1 MNHEY and CDR2 SMNVEV (reference sequence). V was trimmed by 2 bases and J by 7 bases, leaving 11 bases between them. The CDR3 here is CASSLRGRGEAFF. The DNA for the CDR3 is TGTGCCAGCAGTTTACGGGGGAGGGGTGAAGCTTTCTTT.

This clonotype has just a few counts. The rearrangement joins TRBV4-1 to TRBJ2-1; weak D call: TRBD2 (5 bases). The length of the CDR3 is 16 residues. Germline CDR1 reads MGHRA; CDR2 reads YSYEKL. V dropped 1 base and J dropped 4 bases, with 14 bases sitting between them. The CDR3 loop is CASSQGTSRNYNEQFF. The DNA of the CDR3 is TGCGCCAGCAGCCAAGGGACTTCTCGGAATTACAATGAGCAGTTCTTC.

The genes are TRBV12-5 and TRBJ2-3, with D perhaps TRBD2 (5 bases). Per the germline V gene, CDR1 is LGHNT and CDR2 is FRNRAP. V was shortened by 3 bases and J by 4 bases, with 11 bases between the two germline ends. The CDR3 totals 14 residues. The CDR3 nucleotides read TGTGCTAGTGGTTTCAAGCTTAGCGCAGATACGCAGTATTTT. It codes for CASGFKLSADTQYF. Variable domain in full (rest from reference TRBV12-5 and TRBJ2-3): DARVTQTPRHKVTEMGQEVTMRCQPILGHNTVFWYRQTMMQGLELLAYFRNRAPLDDSGMPKDRFSAEMPDATLATLKIQPSEPRDSAVYFCASGFKLSADTQYFGPGTRLTVL.

The V gene is TRBV9, the J gene TRBJ2-3; 9 nucleotides line up with TRBD2. The germline V gene has CDR1 SGDLS and CDR2 YYNGEE. The trim removed 3 bases at V and 2 bases at J, leaving 4 bases unmatched. This CDR3 spans 15 amino acids. The CDR3 sequence: CASSGERGDTDTQYF. The CDR3 DNA is TGTGCCAGCAGCGGCGAGCGGGGGGACACAGATACGCAGTATTTT.

The chain recombines TRBV30 with TRBJ1-1; D is perhaps TRBD1 (5 bases). This CDR3 spans 14 amino acids. V was pared by 0 bases and J by 7 bases, with 15 bases between. CDR1 and CDR2 (germline): GTSNPN, SVGIG (reference sequence). CDR3 sequence (DNA): TGTGCCTGGAGTGTGGTGTGGGGGTTGGATGAAGCTTTCTTT. Its protein is CAWSVVWGLDEAFF.

The gene calls are TRBV19 and TRBJ2-2; the D is unclear. Trimming cost V 1 base and J 2 bases, with 11 bases left between them. Germline V gives CDR1 LNHDA, CDR2 SQIVND (reference sequence). This CDR3 comprises 16 residues. CDR3 region: CASSIGPPPNTGELFF. The DNA of the CDR3 is TGTGCCAGTAGTATAGGGCCCCCTCCCAACACCGGGGAGCTGTTTTTT. Combining the CDR3 with reference TRBV19 and TRBJ2-2 gives the whole variable domain DGGITQSPKYLFRKEGQNVTLSCEQNLNHDAMYWYRQDPGQGLRLIYYSQIVNDFQKGDIAEGYSVSREKKESFPLTVTSAQKNPTAFYLCASSIGPPPNTGELFFGEGSRLTVL.

This clonotype was detected only a few times. The CDR3: CASSLAGETQYF. For the CDR3, the DNA is TGTGCCAGCAGCTTGGCTGGGGAGACCCAGTACTTC. J is TRBJ2-5 and V is TRBV6-7; D not resolved. TRBV6-7 belongs to the ORF category, with a function that is uncertain. The CDR3 runs to 12 residues. Trimming pared 6 bases from V and 5 bases from J, leaving 10 bases between.

The chain combines TRBV10-3 with TRBJ1-2; maybe TRBD1 (5 bases). CDR3 length: 12 amino acids. Looked up from germline, CDR1 is ENHRY and CDR2 is SYGVKD. V lost 10 bases and J 8 bases, leaving 17 bases between the germline ends. The CDR3 loop is CATLGEGPGYTF. In nucleotides, the CDR3 is TGTGCCACACTAGGGGAGGGCCCGGGCTACACCTTC.

The chain combines TRBV3-1 with TRBJ1-1; D remains unclear. Germline assignment: CDR1 LGHDT and CDR2 YNNKEL (reference sequence). CDR3 length equals 11 residues. V was cut by 7 bases and J by 2 bases, with 5 bases left in between. The CDR3 coding sequence is TGTGCCAGCATTGGCAACACTGAAGCTTTCTTT. This encodes CASIGNTEAFF. Full variable domain (remainder filled in from reference TRBV3-1 and TRBJ1-1): DTAVSQTPKYLVTQMGNDKSIKCEQNLGHDTMYWYKQDSKKFLKIMFSYNNKELIINETVPNRFSPKSPDKAHLNLHINSLELGDSAVYFCASIGNTEAFFGQGTRLTVV.

The gene calls are TRBV24-1 and TRBJ2-5, with no clear D. The length of the CDR3 is 14 residues. Between the trimmed V and J ends, which lost 3 bases and 4 bases, there was a span of 11 bases. The germline V gene has CDR1 KGHDR and CDR2 SFDVKD. In nucleotides, the CDR3 is TGTGCCACCAGTGATGAGACTGAGAGAGAGACCCAGTACTTC. It specifies CATSDETERETQYF.

This sequence joins TRBV5-6 and TRBJ2-5; TRBD1 is a possible D gene (5 bases). Germline assignment: CDR1 SGHDT and CDR2 YYEEEE. Trimming shortened V by 2 bases and J by 0 bases, and 14 bases separated the two germline ends. The CDR3 has 16 amino acids. CDR3 protein: CASSFRVTPDQETQYF. Here the CDR3 DNA reads TGTGCCAGCAGCTTCAGGGTCACCCCGGACCAAGAGACCCAGTACTTC. Full variable domain (outside the CDR3, taken from reference TRBV5-6 and TRBJ2-5): DAGVTQSPTHLIKTRGQQVTLRCSPKSGHDTVSWYQQALGQGPQFIFQYYEEEERQRGNFPDRFSGHQFPNYSSELNVNALLLGDSALYLCASSFRVTPDQETQYFGPGTRLLVL.

The chain employs TRBV28 and TRBJ1-6, with D possibly being TRBD1 (6 bases). Germline CDR1 and CDR2: MDHEN and SYDVKM. V shed 6 bases and J shed 9 bases, with 12 bases lying between them. The CDR3 runs to 13 residues. This chain's CDR3 is CASRDSVGSPLHF. DNA for the CDR3: TGTGCCAGCAGGGACAGCGTTGGTTCACCCCTCCACTTT.

The chain recombines TRBV27 with TRBJ2-2; TRBD1 matches 10 bases. CDR1 and CDR2 from the germline V gene are MNHEY and SMNVEV (reference sequence). V shed 5 bases and J 3 bases; nucleotides not matched to a gene: 15. The CDR3 consists of 19 residues. CDR3 protein: CASSAPTGTGVWDTGELFF. The CDR3 nucleotides read TGTGCCAGCAGTGCCCCGACCGGGACAGGGGTTTGGGACACCGGGGAGCTGTTTTTT.

This clonotype has a handful of counts. The chain couples TRBV7-9 to TRBJ2-7; D uncertain. Per germline, CDR1 SEHNR and CDR2 FQNEAQ (reference sequence). Trimming cost V 1 base and J 0 bases, with 13 bases left between them. This CDR3 has 16 residues. CDR3 region: CASSLGAASSSYEQYF. CDR3 in DNA: TGTGCCAGCAGCTTAGGGGCGGCGTCGAGCTCCTACGAGCAGTACTTC.

J is TRBJ2-1 and V is TRBV18; 9 nucleotides align to TRBD2. This CDR3 comprises 17 residues. Trimming cost V 3 bases and J 5 bases; bases outside gene matches: 11. Germline lookup yields CDR1 KGHSH and CDR2 LQKENI. The CDR3 DNA sequence: TGTGCCAGCTCACCTGAAGCGGGGGGCCATCTAAACAATGAGCAGTTCTTC. It translates to CASSPEAGGHLNNEQFF. The entire variable domain, with the rest obtained from reference TRBV18 and TRBJ2-1, is as follows: NAGVMQNPRHLVRRRGQEARLRCSPMKGHSHVYWYRQLPEEGLKFMVYLQKENIIDESGMPKERFSAEFPKEGPSILRIQQVVRGDSAAYFCASSPEAGGHLNNEQFFGPGTRLTVL.

The CDR3 loop is CAWEGVGDTQYF. Here the CDR3 DNA reads TGTGCCTGGGAGGGGGTTGGGGATACGCAGTATTTT. This rearrangement joins TRBV30 to TRBJ2-3; possibly TRBD1 for D (6 bases). V was pared by 5 bases and J by 6 bases, with 12 bases between. The CDR3 extends over 12 amino acids. The germline V gene encodes CDR1 GTSNPN and CDR2 SVGIG (reference sequence).

This clonotype was recorded once. The chain uses TRBV2 and TRBJ2-1; D is possibly TRBD2 (6 bases). Trimming pared 6 bases from V and 1 base from J, leaving 10 bases between. Germline CDR1 SNHLY, CDR2 FYNNEI. The CDR3 runs 14 residues. The CDR3 nucleotides are TGTGCCAGCAGGGGGGACTCATCCTACAATGAGCAGTTCTTC. Translating gives CASRGDSSYNEQFF.

The chain is built from TRBV5-4 and TRBJ1-2; TRBD1 might be the D (6 bases). Trimming shortened V by 2 bases and J by 4 bases, and 21 bases separated the two germline ends. CDR3 length: 17 residues. From germline, CDR1 is SGHNT and CDR2 YYREEE (reference sequence). DNA for the CDR3: TGTGCCAGCAGCTTTTGGGTCTCGGGGGCGCCGGGCTATGGCTACACCTTC. This encodes CASSFWVSGAPGYGYTF.

The chain uses TRBV7-9 and TRBJ2-7; 7 bases match TRBD2. CDR1 SEHNR and CDR2 FQNEAQ come from the germline V gene (reference sequence). Losses at the gene ends were 4 bases for V and 4 bases for J; bases not matched to a gene: 7. This CDR3 has 14 amino acids. This CDR3 reads CASSSGLVGYEQYF. In nucleotides, the CDR3 is TGTGCCAGCAGCTCAGGACTAGTCGGTTACGAGCAGTACTTC.

This chain joins TRBV20-1 and TRBJ1-1; D call uncertain. Germline CDR1 and CDR2: DFQATT and SNEGSKA (reference sequence). The CDR3 is made up of 13 amino acids. V lost 6 bases, J lost 5 bases, and 16 bases lay in between. The DNA for the CDR3 is TGCAGTGCCGACGAGTCCCTCGGGACTGAAGCTTTCTTT. Translation: CSADESLGTEAFF.

The chain combines TRBV6-1 with TRBJ2-1; D may be TRBD2 (5 bases). The CDR3 consists of 16 residues. The germline CDR1 and CDR2 sequences are MNHNS and SASEGT. Trimming left V 0 bases short and J 9 bases short, with 18 bases between. CDR3 residues: CASSEARGSAVGEQFF. In DNA form, the CDR3 reads TGTGCCAGCAGTGAAGCGCGAGGGAGTGCGGTCGGTGAGCAGTTCTTC.